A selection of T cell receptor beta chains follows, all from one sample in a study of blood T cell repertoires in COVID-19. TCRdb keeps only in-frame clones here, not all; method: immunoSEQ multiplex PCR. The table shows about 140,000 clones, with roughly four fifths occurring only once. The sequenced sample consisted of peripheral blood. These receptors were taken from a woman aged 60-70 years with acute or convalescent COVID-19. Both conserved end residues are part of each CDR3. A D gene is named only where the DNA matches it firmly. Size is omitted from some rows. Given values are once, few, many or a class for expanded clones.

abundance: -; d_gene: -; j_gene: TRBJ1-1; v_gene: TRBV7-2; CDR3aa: CASSWTSGTRNTEAFF; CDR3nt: TGTGCCAGCAGCTGGACATCCGGGACAAGGAACACTGAAGCTTTCTTT
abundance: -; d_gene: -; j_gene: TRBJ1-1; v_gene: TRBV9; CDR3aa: CASSAQEKLNTEAFF; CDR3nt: TGTGCCAGCAGCGCCCAGGAAAAATTGAACACTGAAGCTTTCTTT
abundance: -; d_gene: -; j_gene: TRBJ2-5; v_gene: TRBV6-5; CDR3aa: CASSPGTPRETQYF; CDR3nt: TGTGCCAGCAGCCCCGGGACTCCGCGGGAGACCCAGTACTTC
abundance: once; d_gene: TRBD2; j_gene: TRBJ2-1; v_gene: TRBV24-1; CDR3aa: CATSVGVRASGPTSYNEQFF; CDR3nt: TGTGCCACCAGTGTGGGCGTTAGGGCTAGCGGTCCCACATCCTACAATGAGCAGTTCTTC
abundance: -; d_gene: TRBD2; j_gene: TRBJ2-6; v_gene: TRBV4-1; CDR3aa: CASSQTLAVHSGANVLTF; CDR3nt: TGCGCCAGCAGCCAAACACTAGCGGTCCACTCTGGGGCCAACGTCCTGACTTTC
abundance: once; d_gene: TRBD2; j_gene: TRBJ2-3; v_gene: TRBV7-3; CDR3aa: CASSHGLAGVPNTDTQYF; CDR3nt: TGTGCCAGCAGCCATGGACTAGCGGGAGTACCAAACACAGATACGCAGTATTTT
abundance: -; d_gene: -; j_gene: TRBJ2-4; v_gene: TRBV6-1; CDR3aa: CASSYEGRLQYF; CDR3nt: TGTGCCAGCAGTTATGAGGGCCGCTTACAGTACTTC
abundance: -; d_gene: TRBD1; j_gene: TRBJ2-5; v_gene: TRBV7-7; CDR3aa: CASSSARGDRGLTGTQYF; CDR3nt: TGTGCCAGCAGCTCCGCAAGAGGGGACAGGGGATTGACTGGGACCCAGTACTTC
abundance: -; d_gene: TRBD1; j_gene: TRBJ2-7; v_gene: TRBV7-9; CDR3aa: CASSLEGTGVYEQYF; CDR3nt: TGTGCCAGCAGCTTAGAAGGGACAGGTGTTTACGAGCAGTACTTC
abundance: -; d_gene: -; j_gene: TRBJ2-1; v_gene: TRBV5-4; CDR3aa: CASSRRTNYNEQFF; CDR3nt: TGTGCCAGCAGCCGGAGAACTAATTACAATGAGCAGTTCTTC
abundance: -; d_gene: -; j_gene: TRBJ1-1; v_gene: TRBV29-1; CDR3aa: CSANEGRAEAFF; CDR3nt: TGCAGCGCCAACGAAGGGCGGGCTGAAGCTTTCTTT
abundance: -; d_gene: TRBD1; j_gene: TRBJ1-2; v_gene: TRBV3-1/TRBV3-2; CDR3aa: CASSLTGQGKKGYTF; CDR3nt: TGTGCCAGCAGCCTGACTGGACAGGGGAAGAAAGGCTACACCTTC
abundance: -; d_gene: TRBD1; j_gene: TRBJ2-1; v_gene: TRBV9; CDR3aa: CASSALNRGNEQFF; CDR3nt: TGTGCCAGCAGCGCCTTGAACAGGGGCAATGAGCAGTTCTTC
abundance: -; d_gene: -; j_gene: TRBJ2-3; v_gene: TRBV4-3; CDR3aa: CASSQETGSVQYF; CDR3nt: TGCGCCAGCAGCCAAGAGACGGGGTCAGTCCAGTATTTT
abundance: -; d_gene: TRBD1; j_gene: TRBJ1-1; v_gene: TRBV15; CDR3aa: CATSRDRTGNTEAFF; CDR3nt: TGTGCCACCAGCAGAGACCGGACAGGGAACACTGAAGCTTTCTTT
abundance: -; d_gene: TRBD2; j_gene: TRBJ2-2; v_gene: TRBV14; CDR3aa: CASSQGLAGGTMNTGELFF; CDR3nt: TGTGCCAGCAGCCAGGGACTAGCGGGAGGAACCATGAACACCGGGGAGCTGTTTTTT
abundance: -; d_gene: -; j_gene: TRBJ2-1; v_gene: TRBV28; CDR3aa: CASTQGGARRNEQFF; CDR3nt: TGTGCCAGCACCCAAGGGGGGGCCCGAAGGAATGAGCAGTTCTTC
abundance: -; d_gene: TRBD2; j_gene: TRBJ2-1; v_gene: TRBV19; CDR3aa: CASSKTSGRRYNEQFF; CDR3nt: TGTGCCAGTAGTAAGACTAGCGGGAGAAGGTACAATGAGCAGTTCTTC
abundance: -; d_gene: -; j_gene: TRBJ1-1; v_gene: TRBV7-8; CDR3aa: CASSLKSRAYDTEAFF; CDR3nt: TGTGCCAGCAGCTTAAAATCTCGAGCCTACGACACTGAAGCTTTCTTT
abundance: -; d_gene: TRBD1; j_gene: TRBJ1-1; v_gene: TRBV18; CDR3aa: CASSPGGQGMNTEAFF; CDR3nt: TGTGCCAGCTCACCGGGGGGACAGGGGATGAACACTGAAGCTTTCTTT
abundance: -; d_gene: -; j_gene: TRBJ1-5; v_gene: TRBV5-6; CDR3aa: CASYNQPQHF; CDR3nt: TGTGCCAGCTACAATCAGCCCCAGCATTTT
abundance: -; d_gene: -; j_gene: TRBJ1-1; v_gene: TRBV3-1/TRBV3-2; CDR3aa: CASRTSQGENTEAFF; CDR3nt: TGTGCCAGCAGGACCTCACAGGGAGAAAACACTGAAGCTTTCTTT
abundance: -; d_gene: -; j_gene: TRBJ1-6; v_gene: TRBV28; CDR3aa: CASSPASGTLHF; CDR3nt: TGTGCCAGCAGCCCCGCATCAGGAACCCTCCACTTT
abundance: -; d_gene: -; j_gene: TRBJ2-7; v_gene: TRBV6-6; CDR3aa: CASSHLDAVYEQYF; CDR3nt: TGTGCCAGCAGCCACTTAGATGCTGTCTACGAGCAGTACTTC
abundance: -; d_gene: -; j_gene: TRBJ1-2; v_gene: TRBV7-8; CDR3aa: CASSAGVGYGYTF; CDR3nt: TGTGCCAGCAGCGCAGGGGTAGGATATGGCTACACCTTC
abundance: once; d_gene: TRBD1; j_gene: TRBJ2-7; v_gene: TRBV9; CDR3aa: CASSLRDRGFDEQYF; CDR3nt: TGTGCCAGCAGCCTCCGGGACAGGGGTTTCGACGAGCAGTACTTC
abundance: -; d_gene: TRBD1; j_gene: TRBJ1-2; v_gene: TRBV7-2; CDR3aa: CASSLARGAGYTF; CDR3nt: TGTGCCAGCAGCTTAGCCAGGGGGGCTGGCTACACCTTC
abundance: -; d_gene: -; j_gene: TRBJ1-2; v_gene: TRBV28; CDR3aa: CASSLPRSAPYGYTF; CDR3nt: TGTGCCAGCAGTTTGCCCAGGTCAGCCCCCTATGGCTACACCTTC
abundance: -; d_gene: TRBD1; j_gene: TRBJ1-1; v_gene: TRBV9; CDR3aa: CAIDRGLWTEAFF; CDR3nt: TGTGCCATTGACAGGGGGCTATGGACTGAAGCTTTCTTT
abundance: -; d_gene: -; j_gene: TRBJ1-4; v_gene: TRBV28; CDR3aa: CASSLGYGSEKLFF; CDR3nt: TGTGCCAGCAGTTTGGGGTATGGGAGTGAAAAACTGTTTTTT
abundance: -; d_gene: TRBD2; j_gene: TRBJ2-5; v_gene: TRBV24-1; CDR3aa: CATSDPHDSGRRGETQYF; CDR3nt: TGTGCCACCAGTGATCCTCATGATAGCGGACGGCGGGGGGAGACCCAGTACTTC
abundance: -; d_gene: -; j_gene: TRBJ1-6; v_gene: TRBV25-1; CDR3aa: CASNTGPSNSPLHF; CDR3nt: TGTGCCAGCAATACAGGCCCTTCTAATTCACCCCTCCACTTT
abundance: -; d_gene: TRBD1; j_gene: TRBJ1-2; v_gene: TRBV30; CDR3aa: CAWSGTAVNYGYTF; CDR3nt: TGTGCCTGGAGCGGGACAGCCGTTAACTATGGCTACACCTTC
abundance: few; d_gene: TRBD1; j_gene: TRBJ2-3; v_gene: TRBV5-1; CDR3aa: CASSSRQGVTDTQYF; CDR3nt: TGCGCCAGCAGCTCGAGACAGGGGGTCACAGATACGCAGTATTTT
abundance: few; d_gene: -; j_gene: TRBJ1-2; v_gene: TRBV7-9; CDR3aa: CASSLGSVYYGYTF; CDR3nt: TGTGCCAGCAGCTTAGGGTCAGTGTACTATGGCTACACCTTC
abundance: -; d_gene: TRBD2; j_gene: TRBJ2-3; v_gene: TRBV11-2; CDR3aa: CASSFRVAGGHTDTQYF; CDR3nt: TGTGCCAGCAGCTTCAGGGTAGCGGGGGGGCACACAGATACGCAGTATTTT
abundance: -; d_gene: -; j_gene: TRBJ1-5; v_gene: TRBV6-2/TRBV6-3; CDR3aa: CASSPPRYSVNQPQHF; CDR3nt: TGTGCCAGCAGTCCACCGCGCTACAGTGTGAATCAGCCCCAGCATTTT
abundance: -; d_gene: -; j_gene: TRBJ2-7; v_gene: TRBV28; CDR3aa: CASSWGDGYEQYF; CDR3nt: TGTGCCAGCAGTTGGGGGGACGGCTACGAGCAGTACTTC
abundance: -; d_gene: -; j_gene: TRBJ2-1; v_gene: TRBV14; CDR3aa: CASSPRVFGNEQFF; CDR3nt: TGTGCCAGCAGCCCGAGGGTTTTTGGCAATGAGCAGTTCTTC